Each of the 32 T cell receptor beta chains below was sequenced from the same sample in a study of cytomegalovirus exposure and HLA in healthy donors. The study ran its PCR with 60 Vbeta and 13 Jbeta primers. Some clones are missing from TCRdb's copy, which holds only in-frame ones; the method was immunoSEQ multiplex PCR. The sample holds 75,000 to 90,000 clones. Sequencing used PBMCs. These receptors were obtained from an older woman in good health and CMV-seronegative.

This CDR3 is CASKGTSGRADNEQFF. The CDR3 region has the DNA TGTGCCAGTAAGGGGACTAGCGGGAGGGCCGACAATGAGCAGTTCTTC. The chain has TRBV19 and TRBJ2-1, with 16 positions matching TRBD2. V was pared by 7 bases and J by 5 bases, with 5 bases of the junction left unmatched. The CDR3 sequence is 16 residues long. The germline V gene encodes CDR1 LNHDA and CDR2 SQIVND (reference sequence).

This rearrangement joins TRBV5-1 to TRBJ2-7; 11 nucleotides match TRBD2. This CDR3 is 15 amino acids long. V lost 3 bases and J lost 4; bases outside the gene matches: 6. The germline CDR1 and CDR2 sequences are SGHRS and YFSETQ. CDR3 in DNA: TGCGCCAGCAGCTCCGTGACTAGCGGGGAGTACGAGCAGTACTTC. This gives the protein CASSSVTSGEYEQYF.

The chain joins TRBV6-5 to TRBJ2-7, with a tentative D call TRBD1 (6 bases). The CDR3 loop spans 15 amino acids. CDR1 is MNHEY and CDR2 is SVGAGI in the germline V gene. V was clipped by 6 bases and J by 1 base, with 16 bases between them. The CDR3 DNA reads TGTGCCAGCAGCGCCCAGACAGGACAATCCTACGAGCAGTACTTC. Protein: CASSAQTGQSYEQYF.

With regard to this clone: Other DNA sequences of this sample code for an identical CDR3. This chain uses TRBV19 with TRBJ2-6; TRBD1 agrees at 9 bases. This CDR3 spans 17 amino acids. V dropped 10 bases and J dropped 4; count of bases not matched to a gene: 14. Germline CDR1 LNHDA, CDR2 SQIVND (reference sequence). Written as DNA, the CDR3 is TGTGCCACTTCCCCGGGACAGGGCCTATCCGGGGCCAACGTCCTGACTTTC. This sequence encodes CATSPGQGLSGANVLTF. Filled out from reference TRBV19 and TRBJ2-6, the complete variable domain reads DGGITQSPKYLFRKEGQNVTLSCEQNLNHDAMYWYRQDPGQGLRLIYYSQIVNDFQKGDIAEGYSVSREKKESFPLTVTSAQKNPTAFYLCATSPGQGLSGANVLTFGAGSRLTVL.

The chain links TRBV2 to TRBJ2-1, with TRBD2 matching over 13 bases. V dropped 7 bases and J dropped 4; count of bases not matched to a gene: 13. The CDR3 length is 18 residues. In germline, CDR1 is SNHLY, CDR2 FYNNEI. CDR3 nucleotide sequence: TGTGCCAGCACCGACTGGACTAGCGGGAGTGGGGGATACAATGAGCAGTTCTTC. Translated, it gives CASTDWTSGSGGYNEQFF.

The rearrangement links TRBV28 to TRBJ2-3; D is perhaps TRBD2 (6 bases). The germline V and J ends were trimmed by 4 bases and 3 bases, with 14 bases remaining between them. CDR1 and CDR2 (germline): MDHEN, SYDVKM. This CDR3 is 15 amino acids long. CDR3: CASSSPGRRTDTQYF. The CDR3 DNA follows: TGTGCCAGCAGTTCCCCTGGGAGGAGAACAGATACGCAGTATTTT. Supplemented by reference TRBV28 and TRBJ2-3, the full variable domain reads DVKVTQSSRYLVKRTGEKVFLECVQDMDHENMFWYRQDPGLGLRLIYFSYDVKMKEKGDIPEGYSVSREKKERFSLILESASTNQTSMYLCASSSPGRRTDTQYFGPGTRLTVL.

The chain uses TRBV2 and TRBJ2-2; 7 nucleotides line up with TRBD2. The CDR3 has 17 amino acids. Looked up from germline, CDR1 is SNHLY and CDR2 is FYNNEI. V shed 4 bases and J 2 bases; nucleotides not matched to a gene: 10. The CDR3 coding sequence is TGTGCCAGCAGTGGGACTAGTATGTCCCACAACACCGGGGAGCTGTTTTTT. It translates to CASSGTSMSHNTGELFF. Based on the CDR3 plus reference TRBV2 and TRBJ2-2, the full variable domain is EPEVTQTPSHQVTQMGQEVILRCVPISNHLYFYWYRQILGQKVEFLVSFYNNEISEKSEIFDDQFSVERPDGSNFTLKIRSTKLEDSAMYFCASSGTSMSHNTGELFFGEGSRLTVL.

The gene calls are TRBV4-2 and TRBJ2-1; D is perhaps TRBD2 (6 bases). There are 18 residues in the CDR3. Trimming cost V 0 bases and J 3 bases, with 18 bases left between them. Per germline, CDR1 LGHNA and CDR2 YNFKEQ. CDR3 in amino acids: CASSQDRDPGLIYNEQFF. In DNA form, the CDR3 reads TGTGCCAGCAGCCAAGATCGGGACCCGGGACTTATCTACAATGAGCAGTTCTTC.

The chain is built from TRBV28 and TRBJ1-1; 9 bases match TRBD1. The CDR3 runs 13 residues. CDR1 is MDHEN, CDR2 SYDVKM, per germline. V shed 6 bases and J 4 bases; nucleotides not matched to a gene: 3. The CDR3 DNA sequence: TGTGCCAGCAGGACAGGGGGGACCACTGAAGCTTTCTTT. It codes for CASRTGGTTEAFF.

The genes are TRBV7-2 and TRBJ1-2; 7 positions match TRBD1. The CDR3 is 16 residues long. Germline V gene data show CDR1 as SGHTA and CDR2 as FQGNSA. V lost 0 bases, J lost 2 bases, and 6 bases stayed unmatched. CDR3 in amino acids: CASSLAPQGQNYGYTF. The CDR3 DNA sequence: TGTGCCAGCAGCTTAGCTCCACAGGGGCAGAACTATGGCTACACCTTC.

The chain couples TRBV6-1 to TRBJ2-7, with TRBD1 as a possible D gene (6 bases). The ends were cut back, 4 bases at V and 0 bases at J, with 10 bases in the middle. The CDR3 runs to 14 residues. CDR1 and CDR2 from the germline V gene are MNHNS and SASEGT. CDR3 sequence (DNA): TGTGCCAGCAGTGGACAGGTCAGCTCCTACGAGCAGTACTTC. Protein: CASSGQVSSYEQYF.

The CDR3 spells CASSPSVGGQNYGYTF. For the CDR3, the DNA is TGTGCCAGCAGCCCCTCGGTAGGGGGTCAGAACTATGGCTACACCTTC. The chain joins TRBV28 to TRBJ1-2; the D gene is possibly TRBD1 (6 bases). Deletions cut 6 bases from V and 2 bases from J, with 19 bases between. In germline, CDR1 is MDHEN, CDR2 SYDVKM. This CDR3 spans 16 amino acids.

This sequence joins TRBV9 and TRBJ2-1; 7 nucleotides line up with TRBD2. Germline V CDR1 and CDR2: SGDLS, YYNGEE. CDR3 length: 16 residues. The V segment lost 3 bases and the J segment 3 bases; nucleotides outside the gene matches: 9. In DNA form, the CDR3 reads TGTGCCAGCAGCGCTCCGTATACTAGCGTCTACAATGAGCAGTTCTTC. Amino acid sequence: CASSAPYTSVYNEQFF.

CDR3 nucleotide sequence: TGCGCCAGCAGCATTGACCTAGACGGCCCCAATGAGCAGTTCTTC. It yields the protein CASSIDLDGPNEQFF. V and J are TRBV5-1 and TRBJ2-1; D is undetermined. V lost 4 bases and J 6 bases, leaving 17 bases between the germline ends. The CDR3 covers 15 residues. The germline V gene encodes CDR1 SGHRS and CDR2 YFSETQ.

The chain couples TRBV4-1 to TRBJ2-3; 11 nucleotides match TRBD2. Per germline, CDR1 MGHRA and CDR2 YSYEKL. The CDR3 has 18 amino acids. V lost 2 bases, J lost 2 bases, and 9 bases stayed unmatched. This chain's CDR3 is CASSQSQQLAGDTDTQYF. For the CDR3, the DNA is TGCGCCAGCAGCCAATCTCAACAACTAGCGGGAGACACAGATACGCAGTATTTT.

The chain combines TRBV27 with TRBJ1-1; D may be TRBD1 (6 bases). The CDR3 loop spans 14 amino acids. Trimming removed 6 bases from V and 5 bases from J, with 16 bases in between. Germline V gives CDR1 MNHEY, CDR2 SMNVEV (reference sequence). CDR3 nucleotide sequence: TGTGCCAGCAGGCGAGAAACAGGGTCGACTGAAGCTTTCTTT. Its protein is CASRRETGSTEAFF.

A word on this clone: At one boundary the junction diverges from the germline segment, which might be a read error. This chain joins TRBV7-7 and TRBJ2-5; D might be TRBD1 (5 bases). Germline V gene lookup returns CDR1 SSHAT and CDR2 FNYEAQ (reference sequence). The CDR3 has 14 amino acids. This CDR3 reads CASSLDQGKETQYF. CDR3 nucleotide sequence: TGTGCTAGCAGCTTAGACCAGGGAAAAGAGACCCAGTACTTC. The full variable domain, rest sourced from reference TRBV7-7 and TRBJ2-5, is GAGVSQSPRYKVTKRGQDVTLRCDPISSHATLYWYQQALGQGPEFLTYFNYEAQPDKSGLPSDRFSAERPEGSISTLTIQRTEQRDSAMYRCASSLDQGKETQYFGPGTRLLVL.

CDR3 in DNA: TGTGCCAGCAGTCGCTTGACAGGGGACTACACCTTC. It codes for CASSRLTGDYTF. This chain joins TRBV28 and TRBJ1-2, with TRBD1 identical over 8 bases. Germline CDR1 reads MDHEN; CDR2 reads SYDVKM. This CDR3 is 12 amino acids long. V trimming: 5 bases; J trimming: 10 bases; junction bases outside the gene matches: 6.

The rearrangement joins TRBV9 to TRBJ1-1; 12 bases agree with TRBD1. The J segment lost 4 bases and the V segment lost 3 bases, leaving 4 bases of the junction unmatched. Per the germline V gene, CDR1 is SGDLS and CDR2 is YYNGEE. This CDR3 comprises 15 residues. CDR3 in DNA: TGTGCCAGCAGCGGGGGACAGGGGGCCCGCACTGAAGCTTTCTTT. Protein: CASSGGQGARTEAFF.

This CDR3 is CASSQDDGQGAYEQYF. The CDR3 DNA sequence: TGCGCCAGCAGCCAAGACGACGGACAGGGGGCCTACGAGCAGTACTTC. The V and J genes are TRBV4-3 and TRBJ2-7, with 10 bases identical to TRBD1. Trimming removed 0 bases from V and 2 bases from J; junction bases left unmatched: 4. The CDR3 is made up of 16 amino acids. CDR1 is LGHNA, CDR2 YSLEER, per germline.

This chain connects TRBV28 to TRBJ2-5; TRBD2 matches at 7 bases. Trimming removed 4 bases from V and 3 bases from J; junction bases left unmatched: 8. CDR3 length equals 15 residues. The V gene's germline CDR1 is MDHEN and CDR2 SYDVKM. This CDR3 is CASSSLLATKETQYF. The CDR3 nucleotides are TGTGCCAGCAGTTCGCTACTAGCGACTAAAGAGACCCAGTACTTC.

CDR3 DNA sequence: TGTGCCACCAGCAGGTCTCAGGGGACTAACTATGGCTACACCTTC. Translation gives CATSRSQGTNYGYTF. The chain carries TRBV15 and TRBJ1-2; D possibly corresponds to TRBD1 (6 bases). The CDR3 is 15 residues long. Germline loops: CDR1 LNHNV, CDR2 YYDKDF (reference sequence). Trimming left V 3 bases short and J 0 bases short, with 11 bases between.

The genes are TRBV5-6 and TRBJ2-1; D is possibly TRBD2 (6 bases). The length of the CDR3 is 18 residues. Germline CDR1 reads SGHDT; CDR2 reads YYEEEE. The germline V and J ends were trimmed by 0 bases and 0 bases, with 16 bases remaining between them. The CDR3 sequence: CASSLAKGLQSSYNEQFF. For the CDR3, the DNA is TGTGCCAGCAGCTTGGCCAAAGGACTACAGAGCTCCTACAATGAGCAGTTCTTC.

The chain employs TRBV19 and TRBJ1-5; D ambiguous. The CDR3 has 10 residues. Trimming pared 4 bases from V and 10 bases from J, leaving 5 bases between. Germline lookup yields CDR1 LNHDA and CDR2 SQIVND (reference sequence). The CDR3 loop reads CASSTGPQHF. The CDR3 DNA is TGTGCCAGTAGTACAGGACCCCAGCATTTT.

V gene TRBV19 combines with J gene TRBJ2-1; D call uncertain. The CDR3 is 11 residues long. The V gene's germline CDR1 is LNHDA and CDR2 SQIVND (reference sequence). Trimming took off 6 bases at V and 5 bases at J, with 5 bases between the two ends. The DNA of the CDR3 is TGTGCCAGTAGGCGCAACAATGAGCAGTTCTTC. Its translation: CASRRNNEQFF. The whole variable domain, remainder taken from reference TRBV19 and TRBJ2-1, is DGGITQSPKYLFRKEGQNVTLSCEQNLNHDAMYWYRQDPGQGLRLIYYSQIVNDFQKGDIAEGYSVSREKKESFPLTVTSAQKNPTAFYLCASRRNNEQFFGPGTRLTVL.

The chain is built from TRBV7-8 and TRBJ2-4, with TRBD2 matching over 11 bases. The CDR3 extends over 14 amino acids. Per germline, CDR1 SGHVS and CDR2 FQNEAQ. V was pared by 5 bases and J by 9 bases, with 6 bases of the junction left unmatched. CDR3 bases: TGTGCCAGCAGCGAACTAGCGGGAGTAAGCATTCAGTACTTC. The encoded protein is CASSELAGVSIQYF.

This chain links TRBV7-2 with TRBJ2-4; weak D call: TRBD2 (6 bases). The CDR3 covers 16 residues. Germline V gene data show CDR1 as SGHTA and CDR2 as FQGNSA. The V gene lost 5 bases and the J gene lost 2 bases, with 16 bases spanning the gap. The CDR3 DNA reads TGTGCCAGCAGCCGATTGGGGACTGTTCCCAAAAACATTCAGTACTTC. Encoded protein: CASSRLGTVPKNIQYF.

The J gene is TRBJ1-1, the V gene TRBV10-1; D possibly corresponds to TRBD1 (6 bases). This CDR3 is 14 amino acids long. Looked up from germline, CDR1 is WNHNN and CDR2 is SYGVQD (reference sequence). The germline V and J ends were trimmed by 4 bases and 5 bases, with 14 bases remaining between them. This chain's CDR3 is CASSAPGQGTEAFF. CDR3 nucleotides: TGCGCCAGCAGTGCCCCAGGGCAGGGGACTGAAGCTTTCTTT.

V gene TRBV28 combines with J gene TRBJ2-1; no clear D gene. There are 14 residues in the CDR3. Trimming shortened V by 5 bases and J by 8 bases, and 16 bases separated the two germline ends. Germline assignment: CDR1 MDHEN and CDR2 SYDVKM. CDR3 protein: CASSTIPPHYEQFF. The CDR3 DNA is TGTGCCAGCAGTACGATCCCTCCTCACTATGAGCAGTTCTTC.

The V call is TRBV4-3, the J call TRBJ1-1; no firm D call. CDR3 length: 19 amino acids. Between the trimmed V and J ends, which lost 4 bases and 0 bases, there was a span of 24 bases. The V gene's germline CDR1 is LGHNA and CDR2 YSLEER. DNA of the CDR3: TGCGCCAGCAGCCTCCTTTTTGGAGGTGGAGGTTCCATGAACACTGAAGCTTTCTTT. Its translation: CASSLLFGGGGSMNTEAFF.

V is TRBV4-2 and J is TRBJ2-2; D is undetermined. Trimming stripped 2 bases from V and 6 bases from J, with 22 bases between. This CDR3 spans 18 amino acids. CDR1 and CDR2 (germline): LGHNA, YNFKEQ. The CDR3 bases are TGTGCCAGCAGCCAATCATCGGGTCCCGCTGGTTTTCCCGGGGAGCTGTTTTTT. It encodes CASSQSSGPAGFPGELFF.

This chain connects TRBV10-3 to TRBJ1-5; TRBD1 matches 9 bases. V dropped 4 bases and J dropped 3; count of bases not matched to a gene: 1. There are 14 residues in the CDR3. Germline CDR1 and CDR2: ENHRY and SYGVKD. DNA for the CDR3: TGTGCCATCAGTGGGACAGGGGACAATCAGCCCCAGCATTTT. Translation: CAISGTGDNQPQHF.